The 31 T cell receptor beta chains reported below all come from one sample, sequenced in a study of cytotoxic CD8 clonotypes in ibrutinib-treated CLL. The repertoire was sequenced with immunoSEQ multiplex PCR; TCRdb's copy has only in-frame clones and lacks some. Among about 76,000 clones listed, around 83% were seen once. The input for sequencing was PBMCs, taken before ibrutinib treatment. The receptors were gathered from a human donor with chronic lymphocytic leukemia.

The V call is TRBV14, the J call TRBJ2-3; the D is unclear. With 0 bases removed from V and 2 bases from J, the gap between germline ends came to 15 bases. Germline V gene sequence: CDR1 SGHDN, CDR2 FVKESK. This CDR3 region has 17 residues. The DNA of the CDR3 is TGTGCCAGCAGCCAAGATTTGCTATTTCCCGTCACAGATACGCAGTATTTT. It encodes CASSQDLLFPVTDTQYF.

This chain links TRBV13 with TRBJ2-1; D gene ambiguous. The CDR3 has 17 amino acids. Germline assignment: CDR1 PRHDT and CDR2 FYEKMQ (reference sequence). Trimming took off 1 base at V and 8 bases at J, with 21 bases between the two ends. The CDR3 reads CASSLAPLVERAHEQFF. CDR3 DNA: TGTGCCAGCAGCTTAGCTCCCTTGGTGGAGAGAGCGCATGAGCAGTTCTTC.

As for this clone: At the DNA level, this CDR3 is encoded by other sequences in the same sample as well. This chain links TRBV7-9 with TRBJ1-5; tentative D call: TRBD1 (5 bases). Deletions cut 5 bases from V and 5 bases from J, with 10 bases between. Germline-derived CDR1 and CDR2 are SEHNR and FQNEAQ (reference sequence). The CDR3 has 13 residues. Here the CDR3 DNA reads TGTGCCAGCAGCCGCGGGGGGGATCAGCCCCAGCATTTT. Residues: CASSRGGDQPQHF.

V usage is TRBV18 and J usage is TRBJ2-7; TRBD2 matches 8 bases. The germline gives CDR1 KGHSH, CDR2 LQKENI. V lost 0 bases and J lost 3; bases outside the gene matches: 13. This CDR3 is 18 amino acids long. DNA for the CDR3: TGTGCCAGCTCACCACCAGCGGGAGCCTCCAAATTCATCTACGAGCAGTACTTC. Its protein is CASSPPAGASKFIYEQYF. Full variable domain (rest looked up from reference TRBV18 and TRBJ2-7): NAGVMQNPRHLVRRRGQEARLRCSPMKGHSHVYWYRQLPEEGLKFMVYLQKENIIDESGMPKERFSAEFPKEGPSILRIQQVVRGDSAAYFCASSPPAGASKFIYEQYFGPGTRLTVT.

This chain links TRBV29-1 with TRBJ2-1; 7 positions agree with TRBD2. Losses at the gene ends were 0 bases for V and 12 bases for J; bases not matched to a gene: 17. From germline, CDR1 is SQVTM and CDR2 ANQGSEA. The CDR3 consists of 16 residues. CDR3 protein: CSVEETSQSVINAQFF. The CDR3 bases are TGCAGCGTTGAAGAGACTAGCCAGTCCGTTATTAACGCGCAGTTCTTC.

CDR3 nucleotides: TGTGCCAGCAGTTTCCAGGACAGCACAGATACGCAGTATTTT. It is translated as CASSFQDSTDTQYF. The rearrangement links TRBV27 to TRBJ2-3; D not certain. V lost 3 bases to trimming and J lost 0 bases, with 7 bases between them. The germline V gene has CDR1 MNHEY and CDR2 SMNVEV (reference sequence). This CDR3 is 14 amino acids long.

CDR3 nucleotide sequence: TGCGCCAGCAGCTATACGGGAAGCTCCTACGAGCAGTACTTC. Translation: CASSYTGSSYEQYF. The gene calls are TRBV5-1 and TRBJ2-7, with D perhaps matching TRBD2 (5 bases). The CDR3 covers 14 residues. Germline V lookup: CDR1 SGHRS, CDR2 YFSETQ. The V gene lost 3 bases and the J gene lost 0 bases, with 10 bases spanning the gap.

The V call is TRBV7-6, the J call TRBJ2-3; TRBD2 matches 8 bases. The CDR3 consists of 18 residues. Looked up from germline, CDR1 is SGHVS and CDR2 is FNYEAQ. V dropped 4 bases and J dropped 4; count of bases not matched to a gene: 16. CDR3 DNA sequence: TGTGCCAGCAGCTCCCCAAGCCGCTATCGGGAGGGTCCAGATACGCAGTATTTT. Protein sequence: CASSSPSRYREGPDTQYF.

This chain links TRBV29-1 with TRBJ2-1, with D perhaps TRBD2 (6 bases). Trimming pared 1 base from V and 5 bases from J, leaving 12 bases between. Looked up from germline, CDR1 is SQVTM and CDR2 is ANQGSEA. CDR3 length: 14 amino acids. CDR3: CSVEGWEDNNEQFF. The CDR3 nucleotides are TGCAGCGTTGAAGGGTGGGAGGATAACAATGAGCAGTTCTTC.

J is TRBJ2-5 and V is TRBV2; TRBD2 matches at 13 bases. J gave up 5 bases and V 2 bases, and 5 bases lay outside the gene matches. There are 16 residues in the CDR3. Germline assignment: CDR1 SNHLY and CDR2 FYNNEI. The CDR3 region has the DNA TGTGCCAGCAGTGAAAGACTAGCGGGAGGCGGCGAGACCCAGTACTTC. This encodes CASSERLAGGGETQYF.

The genes are TRBV5-1 and TRBJ2-1; 7 bases are shared with TRBD1. The germline V gene has CDR1 SGHRS and CDR2 YFSETQ. The CDR3 has 14 amino acids. Germline trimming cut 2 bases from V and 4 bases from J; bases unmatched to any gene: 3. The CDR3 loop is CASSFSGQYNEQFF. The CDR3 nucleotides read TGCGCCAGCAGCTTTTCGGGACAGTACAATGAGCAGTTCTTC. The whole variable domain, filled in from reference TRBV5-1 and TRBJ2-1, reads KAGVTQTPRYLIKTRGQQVTLSCSPISGHRSVSWYQQTPGQGLQFLFEYFSETQRNKGNFPGRFSGRQFSNSRSEMNVSTLELGDSALYLCASSFSGQYNEQFFGPGTRLTVL.

About this clone: Other DNA sequences of this sample code for an identical CDR3. The V and J genes are TRBV30 and TRBJ2-1; D unresolved. The CDR3 sequence is 12 residues long. The V gene lost 3 bases and the J gene lost 1 base, with 4 bases spanning the gap. CDR1 and CDR2 from the germline V gene are GTSNPN and SVGIG (reference sequence). CDR3 nucleotide sequence: TGTGCCTGGAGCGGTTCCTACAATGAGCAGTTCTTC. This translates into CAWSGSYNEQFF.

The V and J genes are TRBV19 and TRBJ2-5, with D uncertain. CDR1 LNHDA and CDR2 SQIVND come from the germline V gene (reference sequence). This CDR3 has 11 amino acids. V was shortened by 3 bases and J by 4 bases, with 3 bases between the two germline ends. CDR3 region: CASSISETQYF. As DNA, the CDR3 is TGTGCCAGTAGTATCTCAGAGACCCAGTACTTC.

The gene calls are TRBV11-3 and TRBJ2-3; weak D call: TRBD2 (5 bases). CDR1 and CDR2 (germline): SGHNT, YENEEA. CDR3 length: 16 residues. V lost 3 bases and J 1 base, leaving 14 bases between the germline ends. The CDR3 DNA reads TGTGCCAGCAGCTTTCGCGGCGGGCCGGGCACAGATACGCAGTATTTT. Encoded protein: CASSFRGGPGTDTQYF.

CDR3 in DNA: TGTGCCAGCAGTTTATCTTGGGAGCAGTACTTC. As protein: CASSLSWEQYF. V and J are TRBV28 and TRBJ2-7; D gene ambiguous. The V end was cut by 1 base, the J end by 7 bases, with 5 bases between. This CDR3 is built from 11 residues. Germline V gives CDR1 MDHEN, CDR2 SYDVKM.

The gene calls are TRBV11-1 and TRBJ2-2, with TRBD2 identical over 9 bases. The CDR3 is 17 amino acids. V lost 7 bases to trimming and J lost 1 base; unmatched junction nucleotides: 10. CDR1 is SGHAT and CDR2 is FQDESV in the germline V gene (reference sequence). The CDR3 region is CASTLLSTSGNTGELFF. The CDR3 nucleotides are TGTGCCAGCACCCTGCTGTCGACTAGCGGGAACACCGGGGAGCTGTTTTTT.

The rearrangement links TRBV9 to TRBJ1-1, with unresolved D. CDR1 SGDLS and CDR2 YYNGEE come from the germline V gene. Deletions cut 0 bases from V and 2 bases from J, with 11 bases between. The CDR3 consists of 15 residues. CDR3: CASSVVFGVNTEAFF. CDR3 nucleotides: TGTGCCAGCAGCGTAGTTTTCGGTGTCAACACTGAAGCTTTCTTT.

The gene calls are TRBV2 and TRBJ2-1; the D call may be TRBD1 or TRBD2 (6 bases each). The CDR3 length is 14 residues. Trimming removed 6 bases from V and 7 bases from J, with 16 bases in between. From germline, CDR1 is SNHLY and CDR2 FYNNEI. The CDR3 sequence is CASRPGLQGNEQFF. The CDR3 region has the DNA TGTGCCAGCAGGCCGGGACTCCAGGGGAATGAGCAGTTCTTC.

The chain is built from TRBV9 and TRBJ1-2; 7 bases are shared with TRBD1. The CDR3 is made up of 14 amino acids. Germline V gives CDR1 SGDLS, CDR2 YYNGEE. With V trimmed by 0 bases and J by 5 bases, 4 bases remained unmatched. CDR3 sequence (DNA): TGTGCCAGCAGCGTAGGGGGACAGAGTTATGGCTACACCTTC. Amino acids: CASSVGGQSYGYTF.

J is TRBJ2-7 and V is TRBV28; no definite D call. This CDR3 contains 13 residues. Germline V gene data show CDR1 as MDHEN and CDR2 as SYDVKM. Trimming left V 2 bases short and J 3 bases short, with 8 bases between. CDR3 residues: CASSLRANYEQYF. The CDR3 DNA sequence: TGTGCCAGCAGTTTAAGGGCGAACTACGAGCAGTACTTC.

The chain links TRBV29-1 to TRBJ1-1, with D possibly TRBD1 on 5 matching bases. Trimming took off 6 bases at V and 2 bases at J, with 10 bases between the two ends. Germline V gene sequence: CDR1 SQVTM, CDR2 ANQGSEA. The CDR3 sequence is 12 residues long. The chain's CDR3 is CSVRDGNTEAFF. Written as DNA, the CDR3 is TGCAGCGTGAGGGACGGAAACACTGAAGCTTTCTTT. Drawing the rest from reference TRBV29-1 and TRBJ1-1, the complete variable domain is SAVISQKPSRDICQRGTSLTIQCQVDSQVTMMFWYRQQPGQSLTLIATANQGSEATYESGFVIDKFPISRPNLTFSTLTVSNMSPEDSSIYLCSVRDGNTEAFFGQGTRLTVV.

The chain joins TRBV15 to TRBJ1-1; tentative D call: TRBD1 (6 bases). Trimming pared 3 bases from V and 6 bases from J, leaving 23 bases between. The CDR3 extends over 17 amino acids. Germline V gene data show CDR1 as LNHNV and CDR2 as YYDKDF (reference sequence). CDR3 region: CATSSTGTFRGGSEAFF. The CDR3 DNA reads TGTGCCACCAGCAGCACGGGGACATTCAGGGGTGGATCTGAAGCTTTCTTT.

CDR3 DNA sequence: TGTGCCAGCAGCTACCAGGGGGCAGGAGAGACCCAGTACTTC. Amino acids: CASSYQGAGETQYF. V is TRBV7-9 and J is TRBJ2-5; 8 bases are shared with TRBD1. Losses at the gene ends were 4 bases for V and 4 bases for J; bases not matched to a gene: 5. The CDR3 has 14 amino acids. Germline V gives CDR1 SEHNR, CDR2 FQNEAQ (reference sequence).

The chain employs TRBV14 and TRBJ2-7; the D is unclear. The germline CDR1 and CDR2 sequences are SGHDN and FVKESK. V was trimmed by 3 bases and J by 3 bases, leaving 15 bases between them. This CDR3 comprises 15 residues. The CDR3 is CASSQGSVRVYEQYF. CDR3 nucleotides: TGTGCCAGCAGCCAGGGCTCCGTTCGAGTCTACGAGCAGTACTTC.

This chain uses TRBV5-1 with TRBJ2-1; 7 nucleotides match TRBD1. V lost 0 bases and J lost 5; bases outside the gene matches: 5. Germline-derived CDR1 and CDR2 are SGHRS and YFSETQ. The CDR3 is made up of 15 amino acids. CDR3 in DNA: TGCGCCAGCAGCTTGGTAGGGACAGAAAACAATGAGCAGTTCTTC. It codes for CASSLVGTENNEQFF.

The CDR3 nucleotides read TGTGCCAGTAGTATAGCGGGCGGGACTGCGACCGGGGAGCTGTTTTTT. Its protein is CASSIAGGTATGELFF. The chain combines TRBV19 with TRBJ2-2; D is perhaps TRBD2 (6 bases). Looked up from germline, CDR1 is LNHDA and CDR2 is SQIVND (reference sequence). The CDR3 sequence is 16 residues long. The V end was cut by 1 base, the J end by 5 bases, with 14 bases between. The full variable domain, completed using reference TRBV19 and TRBJ2-2, is DGGITQSPKYLFRKEGQNVTLSCEQNLNHDAMYWYRQDPGQGLRLIYYSQIVNDFQKGDIAEGYSVSREKKESFPLTVTSAQKNPTAFYLCASSIAGGTATGELFFGEGSRLTVL.

This clone was counted a single time. The CDR3: CASSMGQGNTEAFF. CDR3 nucleotides: TGTGCCAGCAGCATGGGACAGGGAAACACTGAAGCTTTCTTT. The chain combines TRBV6-6 with TRBJ1-1, with 9 bases that match TRBD1. The ends lost 6 bases at V and 2 bases at J; junction bases unmatched: 4. CDR1 and CDR2 from the germline V gene are MNHNY and SVGAGI (reference sequence). This CDR3 comprises 14 residues.

J is TRBJ1-1 and V is TRBV6-5, with D possibly being TRBD1 (5 bases). The CDR3 is 16 amino acids. Deletions cut 0 bases from V and 7 bases from J, with 18 bases between. CDR1 and CDR2 (germline): MNHEY, SVGAGI. CDR3 region: CASSYSGGRVIGEAFF. CDR3 in DNA: TGTGCCAGCAGTTACTCGGGGGGGAGGGTGATCGGTGAAGCTTTCTTT.

This clone was counted once. The chain joins TRBV30 to TRBJ2-7, with D perhaps TRBD2 (5 bases). The germline V gene has CDR1 GTSNPN and CDR2 SVGIG (reference sequence). Deletions cut 3 bases from V and 5 bases from J, with 14 bases between. The CDR3 is made up of 13 amino acids. CDR3 DNA: TGTGCCTGGAGAAAACGGGGTATCGACGAGCAGTACTTC. It translates to CAWRKRGIDEQYF.

The CDR3 region is CASSLRDYNQPQHF. CDR3 coding DNA: TGTGCCAGTAGTCTCCGGGACTACAATCAGCCCCAGCATTTT. The V and J genes are TRBV19 and TRBJ1-5; tentative D call: TRBD1 (5 bases). Trimming removed 5 bases from V and 3 bases from J, with 11 bases in between. The CDR3 loop spans 14 amino acids. CDR1 and CDR2 from the germline V gene are LNHDA and SQIVND (reference sequence).

The chain has TRBV5-1 and TRBJ2-1; no clear D. The germline V and J ends were trimmed by 4 bases and 11 bases, with 13 bases remaining between them. This CDR3 region has 12 residues. In germline, CDR1 is SGHRS, CDR2 YFSETQ. DNA of the CDR3: TGCGCCAGCAGCCCCTGGGGAACGCAGCAGTTCTTC. Its translation: CASSPWGTQQFF.